This T cell receptor (beta chain) was retrieved from a study of T cell repertoires in cytomegalovirus infection. Whole-study context: From public TCR beta signatures came an indication of both CMV infection and matching HLA type.

Study outcomes and limitations: Of the TCR beta families, the public ones yielded a cumulative frequency that identified carriers of CMV plus the relevant HLA. CMV-specific HLA-C-restricted TCR beta clonotypes dominated the ex vivo response.

TCRdb independently ran MiXCR on the reads; one entry per CDR3 protein. The sample contains 200,000 to 250,000 distinct CDR3 sequences, around 12% of which appear only once. This clonotype was observed at least ten times. Its antigen remains unknown. The CDR3 is 13 amino acids. Germline CDR1 and CDR2: MGHRA and YSYEKL. The V gene lost 6 bases and the J gene lost 2 bases, with 10 bases spanning the gap. This chain uses TRBV4-1 with TRBJ2-5; D gene uncertain. This sequence was found in a human donor in good health (CMV status not recorded). Some clones in this sample may be carry-over from other donors' samples. The specimen sequenced was PBMCs. CDR3 in amino acids: CASSRLPQETQYF. The CDR3 coding sequence is TGCGCCAGCAGTCGATTACCGCAAGAGACCCAGTACTTC.